The source of this T cell receptor beta chain is a study of blood T cell repertoires in COVID-19 (dated by TCRdb to between 2020 and 2021). Background on the whole study: The collaborator samples originated in the United States, Italy and Spain and spanned the acute and convalescent phases of COVID-19. The prospective study material was composed of cDNA or gDNA derived from T cells, B-cell-depleted T cells, or PBMCs. The dataset comprised deeply sampled blood TCRbeta repertoires from subjects exposed to, actively infected with, or recovered from COVID-19. A freely available public database, intended as a resource for researchers studying the immune response to SARS-CoV-2, is where the repertoires were released. Samples were obtained from the ongoing ImmuneRACE study (first 160 participants) and from some 1,300 subjects provided by 6 global collaborators. The sample metadata nearly always contained a de-identified subject ID, COVID-19 status, age in years and sex. Where HLA class I and class II types were available, the types were taken from metadata supplied by the sample provider, not from assay-based typing.

V is clipped by 0 bases and J by 5 bases, and the sequence between their germline boundaries is 8 bases long. The CDR3 starts with the cysteine, ends with the phenylalanine, and has 13 residues. CDR3 DNA only is kept here, 39 bases in frame from base 1. Based on the germline V gene, the CDR1 and CDR2 sequences are SGHDT and YYEEEE. Here is what the overall study found, with its caveats: How much clinical and demographic metadata was included differed by source and by participant, and the metadata was provided uncurated.

TCRbeta CDR3 regions were amplified from genomic DNA by means of the immunoSEQ Assay, a bias-controlled multiplex PCR. Concerning the study's data processing: Within the assay, amplification of reference gene primers was used to estimate how many nucleated cells each sample contained. To quantify the absolute abundance of each unique TCRbeta CDR3 rearrangement, sequence reads were collapsed and filtered. For each sample, productive Simpson clonality was calculated by taking the square root of Simpson's diversity index across productive rearrangements. TCRdb retrieved this table from immuneACCESS and kept in-frame rearrangements only. Not all clones are present; in checked studies, unresolved V genes account for under half, and no reason is known for the remainder. V and J calls and clone size come straight from that table; D and trimming were deduced from the DNA. The sample table shows under 200,000 clones, and 90% are seen once. The ten largest clonotypes hold about 0.54% of the sample.

In the case of this clone: The antigen it recognizes is unknown. Per-nucleotide qualities are absent, and no much larger clonotype sits a single base away.

The collaborating institutions used their own protocols to collect whole blood in K2EDTA tubes. For TCRbeta analysis, collaborators shipped samples as frozen whole blood, isolated PBMCs, or DNA extracted from either of those sample types. The sequence was collected from a man in his fifties or sixties with acute or convalescent COVID-19. Sample: peripheral blood. The chain is made from TRBV5-6 and TRBJ1-1; tentative D gene TRBD1, with 5 bases matching. The nucleotides are TGTGCCAGCAGCTTGGGGGGGAGGACTGAAGCTTTCTTT. This yields the protein CASSLGGRTEAFF.